The clone carrying this T cell receptor beta chain was seen repeatedly, ten times or more. Without the conserved terminal phenylalanine or tryptophan, this CDR3 likely stems from a read error. This record belongs to a study of T cells in Graves' hyperthyroidism and ophthalmopathy. Germline V lookup: CDR1 MNHNS, CDR2 SASEGT. CDR3 length equals 15 residues. Trimming removed 5 bases from V and 6 bases from J, with 19 bases in between. TCR beta CDR3 regions were amplified from RNA transcripts. When the TCR CDR3 underwent first-round RT-PCR, the HTBI primer set was used. From the multiplex PCR reads, TCRdb called clonotypes with MiXCR, one entry per CDR3 protein. The sample lists under 250,000 distinct CDR3 sequences, approximately 23% occurring once. Under 3 months was the duration of disease in ophthalmopathy patients, who also had a Clinical Activity Score of at least 3 and a NOSPECS grade of at least 4. It was approximately 9.7 ml of fresh peripheral blood that supplied the PBMCs.

The origin of this receptor is a woman between 40 and 50 years old with Graves' ophthalmopathy. The source material was blood. The genes are TRBV6-1 and TRBJ1-1; D not certain. CDR3 bases: TGTGCCAGCAGTCGCAGCGGTGGGGAGTCGGCTGAAGCTTTCCTT. Encoded protein: CASSRSGGESAEAFL.